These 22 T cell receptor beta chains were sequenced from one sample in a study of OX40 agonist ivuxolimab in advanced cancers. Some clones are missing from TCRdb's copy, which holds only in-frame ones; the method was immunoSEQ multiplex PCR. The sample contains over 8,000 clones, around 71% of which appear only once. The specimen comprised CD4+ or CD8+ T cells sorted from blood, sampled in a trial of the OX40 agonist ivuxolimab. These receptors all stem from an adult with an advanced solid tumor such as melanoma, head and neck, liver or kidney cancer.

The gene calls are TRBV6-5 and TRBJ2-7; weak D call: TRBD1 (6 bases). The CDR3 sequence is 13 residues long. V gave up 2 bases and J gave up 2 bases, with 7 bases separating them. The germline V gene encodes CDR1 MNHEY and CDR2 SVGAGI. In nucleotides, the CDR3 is TGTGCCAGCAGTTACCGGGACACCTACGAGCAGTACTTC. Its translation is CASSYRDTYEQYF.

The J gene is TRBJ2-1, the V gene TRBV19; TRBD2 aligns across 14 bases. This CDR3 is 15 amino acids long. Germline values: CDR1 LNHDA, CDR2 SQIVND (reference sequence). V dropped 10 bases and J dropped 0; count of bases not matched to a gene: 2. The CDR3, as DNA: TGTGCCACCGGGACTAGCGGGAGCTCCTACAATGAGCAGTTCTTC. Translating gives CATGTSGSSYNEQFF.

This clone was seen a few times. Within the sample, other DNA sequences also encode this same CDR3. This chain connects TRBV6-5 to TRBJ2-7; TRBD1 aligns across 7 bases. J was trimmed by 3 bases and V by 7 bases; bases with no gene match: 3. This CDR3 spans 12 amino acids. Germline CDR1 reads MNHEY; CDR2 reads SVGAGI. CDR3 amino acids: CASNAGGYEQYF. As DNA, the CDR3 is TGTGCCAGCAATGCAGGGGGCTACGAGCAGTACTTC.

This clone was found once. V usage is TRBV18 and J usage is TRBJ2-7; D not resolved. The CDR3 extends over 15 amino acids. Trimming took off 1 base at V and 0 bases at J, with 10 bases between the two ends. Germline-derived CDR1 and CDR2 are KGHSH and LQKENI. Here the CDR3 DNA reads TGTGCCAGCTCACCACAATCTCCTGGCTCCTACGAGCAGTACTTC. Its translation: CASSPQSPGSYEQYF.

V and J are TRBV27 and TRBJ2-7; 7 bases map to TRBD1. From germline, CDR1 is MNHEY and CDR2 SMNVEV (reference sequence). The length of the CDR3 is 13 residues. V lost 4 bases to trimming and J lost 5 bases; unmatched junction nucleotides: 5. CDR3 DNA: TGTGCCAGCAGTTCTACCGGACAGGACGAGCAGTACTTC. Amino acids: CASSSTGQDEQYF.

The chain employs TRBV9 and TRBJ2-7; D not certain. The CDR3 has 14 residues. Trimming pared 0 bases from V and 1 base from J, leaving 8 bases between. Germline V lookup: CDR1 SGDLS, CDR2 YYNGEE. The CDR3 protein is CASSVDSASYEQYF. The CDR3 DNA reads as TGTGCCAGCAGCGTAGACTCCGCGTCCTACGAGCAGTACTTC. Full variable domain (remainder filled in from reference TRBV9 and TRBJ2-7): DSGVTQTPKHLITATGQRVTLRCSPRSGDLSVYWYQQSLDQGLQFLIQYYNGEERAKGNILERFSAQQFPDLHSELNLSSLELGDSALYFCASSVDSASYEQYFGPGTRLTVT.

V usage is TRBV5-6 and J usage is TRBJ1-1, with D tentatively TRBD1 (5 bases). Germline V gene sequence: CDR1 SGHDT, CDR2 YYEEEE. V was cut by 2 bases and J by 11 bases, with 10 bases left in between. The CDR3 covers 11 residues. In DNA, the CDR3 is TGTGCCAGCAGCTTTGGGTGGGGGGCTTTCTTT. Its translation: CASSFGWGAFF.

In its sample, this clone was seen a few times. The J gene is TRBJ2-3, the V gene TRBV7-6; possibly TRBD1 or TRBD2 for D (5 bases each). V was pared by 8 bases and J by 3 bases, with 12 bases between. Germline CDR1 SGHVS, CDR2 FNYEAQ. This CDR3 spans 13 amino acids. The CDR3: CASGGEGTDTQYF. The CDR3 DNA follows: TGTGCCAGCGGGGGAGAGGGGACAGATACGCAGTATTTT.

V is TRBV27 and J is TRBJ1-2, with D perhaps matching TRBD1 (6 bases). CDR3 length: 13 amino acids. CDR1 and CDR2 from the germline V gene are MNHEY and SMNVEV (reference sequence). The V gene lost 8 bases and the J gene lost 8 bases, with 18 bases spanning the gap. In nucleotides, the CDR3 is TGTGCCAGCTCTTGGGGGGGGCCGGAGGGCTACACCTTC. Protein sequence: CASSWGGPEGYTF.

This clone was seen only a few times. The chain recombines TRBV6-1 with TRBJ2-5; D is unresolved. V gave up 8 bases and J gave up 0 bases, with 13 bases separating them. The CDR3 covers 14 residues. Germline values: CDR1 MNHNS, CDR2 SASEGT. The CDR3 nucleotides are TGTGCCAGCTGTACAGACCAGTACCAAGAGACCCAGTACTTC. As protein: CASCTDQYQETQYF.

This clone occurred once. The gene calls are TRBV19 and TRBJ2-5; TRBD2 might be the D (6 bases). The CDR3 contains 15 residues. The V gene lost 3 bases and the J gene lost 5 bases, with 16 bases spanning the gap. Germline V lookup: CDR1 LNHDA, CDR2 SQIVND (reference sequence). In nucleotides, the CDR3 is TGTGCCAGTAGTATCGGAGGCAGGGCGGGGGAGACCCAGTACTTC. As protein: CASSIGGRAGETQYF.

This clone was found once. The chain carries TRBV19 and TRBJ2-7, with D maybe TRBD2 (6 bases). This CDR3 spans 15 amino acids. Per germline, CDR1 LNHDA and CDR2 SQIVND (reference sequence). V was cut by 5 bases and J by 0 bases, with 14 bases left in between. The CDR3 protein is CASSPGGRSSYEQYF. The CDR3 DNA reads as TGTGCCAGTAGTCCCGGGGGTCGGAGCTCCTACGAGCAGTACTTC.

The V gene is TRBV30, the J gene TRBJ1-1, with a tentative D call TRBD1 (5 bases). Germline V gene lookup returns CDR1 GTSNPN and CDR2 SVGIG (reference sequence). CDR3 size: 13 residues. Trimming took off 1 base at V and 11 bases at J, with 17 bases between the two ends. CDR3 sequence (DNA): TGTGCCTGGAGTGCCACCGGGGCCTTAGGGGCTTTCTTT. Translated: CAWSATGALGAFF.

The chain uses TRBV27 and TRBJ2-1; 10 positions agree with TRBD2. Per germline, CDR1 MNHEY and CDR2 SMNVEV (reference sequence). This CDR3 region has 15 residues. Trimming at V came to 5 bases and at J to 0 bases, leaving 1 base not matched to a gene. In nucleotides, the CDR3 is TGTGCCAGCAGTCCTAGCGGGAGCTCCTACAATGAGCAGTTCTTC. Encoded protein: CASSPSGSSYNEQFF.

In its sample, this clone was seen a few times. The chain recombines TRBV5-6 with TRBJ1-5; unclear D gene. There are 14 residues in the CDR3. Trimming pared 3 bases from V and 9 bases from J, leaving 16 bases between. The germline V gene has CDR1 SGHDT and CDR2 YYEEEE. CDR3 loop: CASSSGLNGGPQHF. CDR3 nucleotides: TGTGCCAGCAGCTCCGGACTGAACGGCGGGCCCCAGCATTTT.

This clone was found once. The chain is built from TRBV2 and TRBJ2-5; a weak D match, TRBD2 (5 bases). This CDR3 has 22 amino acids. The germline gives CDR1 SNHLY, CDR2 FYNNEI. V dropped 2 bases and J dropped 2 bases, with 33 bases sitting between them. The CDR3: CASSEFRRWLDHKSPWQETQYF. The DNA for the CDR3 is TGTGCCAGCAGTGAATTCCGGAGGTGGCTAGATCATAAGTCCCCATGGCAAGAGACCCAGTACTTC.

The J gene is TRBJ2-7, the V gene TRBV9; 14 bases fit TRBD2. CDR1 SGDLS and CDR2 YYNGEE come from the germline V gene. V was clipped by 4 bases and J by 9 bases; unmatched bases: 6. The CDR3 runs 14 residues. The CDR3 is CASSHKGLAGVQYF. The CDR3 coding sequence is TGTGCCAGCAGCCACAAGGGACTAGCGGGGGTGCAGTACTTC.

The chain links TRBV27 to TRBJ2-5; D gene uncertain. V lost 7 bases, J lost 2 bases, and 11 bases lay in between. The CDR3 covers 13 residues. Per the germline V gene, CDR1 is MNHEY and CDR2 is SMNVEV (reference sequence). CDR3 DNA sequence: TGTGCCAGCACTGGCGCCCAACAAGAGACCCAGTACTTC. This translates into CASTGAQQETQYF.

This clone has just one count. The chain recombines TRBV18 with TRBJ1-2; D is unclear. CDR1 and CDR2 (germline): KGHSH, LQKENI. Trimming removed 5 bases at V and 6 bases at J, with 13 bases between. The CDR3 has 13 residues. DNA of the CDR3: TGTGCCAGCTCAGGGGAAACTTACCATGGCTACACCTTC. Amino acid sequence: CASSGETYHGYTF.

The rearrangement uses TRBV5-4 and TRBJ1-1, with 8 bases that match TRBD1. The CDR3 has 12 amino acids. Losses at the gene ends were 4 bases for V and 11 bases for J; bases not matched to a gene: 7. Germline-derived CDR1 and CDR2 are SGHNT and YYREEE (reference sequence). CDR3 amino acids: CASSTPTGEAFF. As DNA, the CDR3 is TGTGCCAGCAGCACCCCGACAGGGGAGGCTTTCTTT.

This CDR3 reads CASGFLDRYPYEQYF. The CDR3 nucleotides read TGTGCCAGCGGTTTTCTTGACAGGTACCCCTACGAGCAGTACTTC. This chain uses TRBV6-5 with TRBJ2-7; the D gene is possibly TRBD1 (6 bases). Trimming pared 8 bases from V and 2 bases from J, leaving 19 bases between. Per germline, CDR1 MNHEY and CDR2 SVGAGI. This CDR3 comprises 15 residues.

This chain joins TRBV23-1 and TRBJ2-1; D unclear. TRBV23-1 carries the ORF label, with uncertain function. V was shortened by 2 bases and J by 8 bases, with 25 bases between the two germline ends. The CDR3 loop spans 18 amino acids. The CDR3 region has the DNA TGCGCCAGCAGTCAAATCAAGCAAGCTATTCTTTTTTGGGATGAGCAGTTCTTC. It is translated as CASSQIKQAILFWDEQFF.